Here is one TCR beta chain with its context. This entry belongs to a study of T-cell memory formation after mild COVID-19. TCRdb re-derived calls from the 5' RACE reads in MiXCR, one entry per CDR3 protein. Among some 250,000 distinct CDR3 sequences listed, roughly 10% were seen once. Germline CDR1 SGHVS, CDR2 FNYEAQ. This CDR3 has 15 amino acids. The V end lost 1 base, the J end lost 3 bases, and 9 bases lay between the germline ends. The gene calls are TRBV7-6 and TRBJ2-2; a possible D gene is TRBD2 (6 bases). Source material: PBMCs or a T cell subset sorted from them (not recorded which). This TCR was recovered from a man aged 18 to 30 who had mild COVID-19 (a few samples of this study predate the infection). Cell type and time point are not known. In DNA, the CDR3 is TGTGCCAGCAGCTTAGTTGCGGGGCACACCGGGGAGCTGTTTTTT. This sequence encodes CASSLVAGHTGELFF.